The T cell receptor (beta chain) described here comes from a study of vaccination and CD4 T cells after COVID-19. At the level of the study: Collection of post-vaccine samples followed dose two by a median about 72 days, spanning a range of 14 to 241.

CDR3 length equals 11 residues. CDR1 is SEHNR, CDR2 FQNEAQ, per germline (reference sequence). The V end was cut by 11 bases, the J end by 3 bases, with 10 bases between. Oncomine TCR Beta short-read sequencing was applied to DNA from cultured CD4+ T cells. Genomic DNA was isolated from CD4+ T cells that had been cultured. TCRdb analysed the PCR reads with MiXCR anew, one entry per CDR3 protein. The table lists 17,000 or so distinct CDR3 sequences, around 59% of them singletons, with about 9.1% in the top ten. Specified treatment: roughly 10-day PBMC culture with coronavirus spike peptide pools or control peptides (ViraFEST assay). This clonotype was observed a few times. Its antigen is unidentified.

The rearrangement joins TRBV7-9 to TRBJ1-1, with D possibly being TRBD1 (5 bases). The TCR was taken from a human donor who had recovered from COVID-19. Sequencing was carried out using CD4+ T cells from blood, cultured in vitro. The CDR3 region is CASGFYTEAFF. The CDR3, as DNA: TGTGCCTCAGGGTTTTACACTGAAGCTTTCTTT.